This T cell receptor (beta chain) was sequenced in a study of shared clonotypes between healthy human individuals. For each subset, genomic DNA was distributed in equal portions over several immunoSEQ plates. Profiling relied on immunoSEQ multiplex PCR, and the TCRdb table lists in-frame clones only, not all of them. The sample shows some 1.5 million clones, under 99% of them seen only once. On this clone itself: Its antigen is undetermined.

Whole-study results and caveats: Generation of non-shared clonotypes was less probable than generation of clonotypes shared by all four donors. Blood alone was sampled, and tissue repertoires likely differ.

Germline V gene data show CDR1 as SNHLY and CDR2 as FYNNEI. Trimming took 6 bases from V and 4 from J; bases not matched to a gene: 5. There are 15 residues in the CDR3. This clonotype was obtained from a man aged 25-45 years in good health. The sample taken for sequencing was naive CD4+ T cells sorted from blood. Subset in this sample: CD45RA+ positively selected. The chain links TRBV2 to TRBJ2-1; 11 bases are shared with TRBD2. The CDR3 sequence is CASRFGTSGYNEQFF. CDR3 in DNA: TGTGCCAGCAGATTTGGGACTAGCGGTTACAATGAGCAGTTCTTC.